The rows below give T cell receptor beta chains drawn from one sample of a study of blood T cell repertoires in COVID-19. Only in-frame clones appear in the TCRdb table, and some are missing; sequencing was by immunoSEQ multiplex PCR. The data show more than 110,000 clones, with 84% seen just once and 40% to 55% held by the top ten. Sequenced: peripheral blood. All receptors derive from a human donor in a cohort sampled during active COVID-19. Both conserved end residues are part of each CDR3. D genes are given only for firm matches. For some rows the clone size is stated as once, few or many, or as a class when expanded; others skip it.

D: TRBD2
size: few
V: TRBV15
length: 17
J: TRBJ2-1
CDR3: CATSRATGLVSDNEQFF
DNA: TGTGCCACCAGCAGAGCAACTGGACTAGTCAGCGACAATGAGCAGTTCTTC

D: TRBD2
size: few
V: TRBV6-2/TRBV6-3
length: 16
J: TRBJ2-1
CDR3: CASSRGLAGGYNEQFF
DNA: TGTGCCAGCAGTCGCGGACTAGCGGGGGGTTACAATGAGCAGTTCTTC

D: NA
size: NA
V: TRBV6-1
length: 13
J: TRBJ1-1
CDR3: CASSAAGGTEAFF
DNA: TGTGCCAGCAGTGCAGCGGGGGGAACTGAAGCTTTCTTT

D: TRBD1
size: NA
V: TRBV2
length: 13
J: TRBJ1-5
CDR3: CASSDRGYQPQHF
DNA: TGTGCCAGCAGTGACAGGGGGTATCAGCCCCAGCATTTT

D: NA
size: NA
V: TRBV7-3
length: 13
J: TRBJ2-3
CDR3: CASSLSYQDTQYF
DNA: TGTGCCAGCAGCTTGTCCTATCAAGATACGCAGTATTTT

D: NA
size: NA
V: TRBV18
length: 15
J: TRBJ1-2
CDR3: CASSPPVGAGDGYTF
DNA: TGTGCCAGCTCACCACCGGTGGGCGCCGGCGATGGCTACACCTTC

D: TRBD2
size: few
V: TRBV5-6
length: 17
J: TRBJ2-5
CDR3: CASSFTGLAATQETQYF
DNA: TGTGCCAGCAGCTTTACTGGACTAGCGGCTACCCAAGAGACCCAGTACTTC

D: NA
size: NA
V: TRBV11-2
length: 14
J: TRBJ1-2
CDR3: CASSLTQTAGGYTF
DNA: TGTGCCAGCAGCTTGACCCAGACTGCGGGTGGCTACACCTTC

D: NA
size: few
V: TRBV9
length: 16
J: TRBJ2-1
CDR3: CASSVATTSFYNEQFF
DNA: TGTGCCAGCAGCGTAGCTACTACCAGCTTCTACAATGAGCAGTTCTTC

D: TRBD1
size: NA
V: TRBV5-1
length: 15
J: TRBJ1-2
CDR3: CASSRGDRAGDGYTF
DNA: TGCGCCAGCAGCCGAGGGGACAGGGCAGGGGATGGCTACACCTTC

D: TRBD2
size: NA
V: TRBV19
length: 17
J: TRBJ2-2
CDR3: CASTKTSGRVSTGELFF
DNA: TGTGCCAGTACCAAGACTAGCGGGAGAGTGAGCACCGGGGAGCTGTTTTTT

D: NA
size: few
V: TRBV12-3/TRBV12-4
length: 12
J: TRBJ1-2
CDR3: CASSQGAGGYTF
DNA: TGTGCCAGCAGTCAGGGAGCGGGCGGCTACACCTTC

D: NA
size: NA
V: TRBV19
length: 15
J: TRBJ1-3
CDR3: CASYGGRQVRNTIYF
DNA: TGTGCCAGTTATGGGGGTCGACAGGTTCGCAACACCATATATTTT

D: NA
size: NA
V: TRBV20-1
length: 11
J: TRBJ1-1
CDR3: CSAREREAAFF
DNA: TGCAGTGCTAGAGAACGGGAGGCAGCTTTCTTT

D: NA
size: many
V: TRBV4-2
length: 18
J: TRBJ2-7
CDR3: CASSPQAGQGHGIYEQYF
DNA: TGTGCCAGCAGCCCCCAAGCGGGGCAGGGGCATGGGATCTACGAGCAGTACTTC

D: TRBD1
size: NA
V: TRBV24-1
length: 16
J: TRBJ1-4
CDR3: CATSDTTGGAHEKLFF
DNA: TGTGCCACCAGTGATACGACAGGGGGCGCTCATGAAAAACTGTTTTTT

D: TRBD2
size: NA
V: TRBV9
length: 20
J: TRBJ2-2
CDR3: CASSVPRRLAGETNTGELFF
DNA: TGTGCCAGCAGCGTACCCAGGCGACTAGCGGGAGAAACGAACACCGGGGAGCTGTTTTTT

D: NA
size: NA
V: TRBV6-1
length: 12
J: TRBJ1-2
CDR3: CASSEGNYGYTF
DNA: TGTGCCAGCAGTGAGGGCAACTATGGCTACACCTTC

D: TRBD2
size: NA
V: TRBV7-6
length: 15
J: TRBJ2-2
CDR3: CASRVGGASTGELFF
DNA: TGTGCCAGCAGAGTCGGGGGGGCCTCCACCGGGGAGCTGTTTTTT

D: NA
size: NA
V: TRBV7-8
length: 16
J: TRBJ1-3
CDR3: CASSLSAWGPGNTIYF
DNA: TGTGCCAGCAGCCTTTCCGCCTGGGGGCCTGGAAACACCATATATTTT

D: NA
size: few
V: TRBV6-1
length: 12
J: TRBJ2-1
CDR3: CASSVAQYEQFF
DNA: TGTGCCAGCAGTGTAGCCCAGTATGAGCAGTTCTTC

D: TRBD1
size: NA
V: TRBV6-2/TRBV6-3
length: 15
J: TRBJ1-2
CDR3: CASSYSGTGTYGYTF
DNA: TGTGCCAGCAGTTACTCTGGGACAGGGACCTATGGCTACACCTTC

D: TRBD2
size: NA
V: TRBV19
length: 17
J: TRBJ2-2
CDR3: CASSETSGRVGAGELFF
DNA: TGTGCCAGTAGTGAGACTAGCGGGAGGGTTGGAGCCGGGGAGCTGTTTTTT

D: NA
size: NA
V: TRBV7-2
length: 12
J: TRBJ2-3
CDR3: CASSRDFQPQYF
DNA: TGTGCCAGCAGCAGGGACTTCCAACCGCAGTATTTT

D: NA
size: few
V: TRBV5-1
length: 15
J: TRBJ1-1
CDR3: CASSSDGGLNTEAFF
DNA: TGCGCCAGCAGCTCCGACGGGGGGCTGAACACTGAAGCTTTCTTT

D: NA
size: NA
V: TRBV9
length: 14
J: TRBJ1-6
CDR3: CASSVSPYNSPLHF
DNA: TGTGCCAGCAGCGTAAGCCCCTATAATTCACCCCTCCACTTT

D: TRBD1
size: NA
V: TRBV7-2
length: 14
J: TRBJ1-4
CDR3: CASSLRTGLEKLFF
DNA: TGTGCCAGCAGCTTACGGACAGGGCTTGAAAAACTGTTTTTT

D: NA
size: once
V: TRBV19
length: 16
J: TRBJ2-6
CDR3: CASTTKGGSGANVLTF
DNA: TGTGCCAGTACCACAAAAGGGGGATCTGGGGCCAACGTCCTGACTTTC

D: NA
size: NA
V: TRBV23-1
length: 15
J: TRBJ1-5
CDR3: CASSQSWGGNQPQHF
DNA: TGCGCCAGCAGTCAATCTTGGGGAGGAAATCAGCCCCAGCATTTT

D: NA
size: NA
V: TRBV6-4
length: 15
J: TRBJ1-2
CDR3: CASSPQGSLNYGYTF
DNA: TGTGCCAGCAGTCCCCAGGGCTCCCTTAACTATGGCTACACCTTC

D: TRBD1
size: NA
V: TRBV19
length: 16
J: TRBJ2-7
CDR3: CASSTPRDRGSYEQYF
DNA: TGTGCCAGTAGTACACCCCGGGACAGGGGTTCCTACGAGCAGTACTTC

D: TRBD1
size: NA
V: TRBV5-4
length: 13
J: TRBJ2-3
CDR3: CASSDRGTDTQYF
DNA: TGTGCCAGCAGCGACAGGGGCACAGATACGCAGTATTTT

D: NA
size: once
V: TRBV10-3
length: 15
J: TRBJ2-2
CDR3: CAISELAPNTGELFF
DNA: TGTGCCATCAGTGAGCTAGCACCGAACACCGGGGAGCTGTTTTTT

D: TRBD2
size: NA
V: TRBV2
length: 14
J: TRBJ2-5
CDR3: CASSDRGRVETQYF
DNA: TGTGCCAGCAGTGACCGCGGGAGGGTAGAGACCCAGTACTTC

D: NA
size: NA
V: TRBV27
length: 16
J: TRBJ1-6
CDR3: CASSLSGGSYNSPLHF
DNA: TGTGCCAGCAGTTTATCGGGGGGCTCCTATAATTCACCCCTCCACTTT

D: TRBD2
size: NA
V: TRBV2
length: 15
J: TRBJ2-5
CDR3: CASSARRGGRETQYF
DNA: TGTGCCAGCAGTGCGAGGCGGGGGGGACGGGAGACCCAGTACTTC

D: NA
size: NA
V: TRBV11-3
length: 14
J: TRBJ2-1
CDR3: CASSLVRAWNEQFF
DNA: TGTGCCAGCAGCTTAGTCCGCGCATGGAATGAGCAGTTCTTC